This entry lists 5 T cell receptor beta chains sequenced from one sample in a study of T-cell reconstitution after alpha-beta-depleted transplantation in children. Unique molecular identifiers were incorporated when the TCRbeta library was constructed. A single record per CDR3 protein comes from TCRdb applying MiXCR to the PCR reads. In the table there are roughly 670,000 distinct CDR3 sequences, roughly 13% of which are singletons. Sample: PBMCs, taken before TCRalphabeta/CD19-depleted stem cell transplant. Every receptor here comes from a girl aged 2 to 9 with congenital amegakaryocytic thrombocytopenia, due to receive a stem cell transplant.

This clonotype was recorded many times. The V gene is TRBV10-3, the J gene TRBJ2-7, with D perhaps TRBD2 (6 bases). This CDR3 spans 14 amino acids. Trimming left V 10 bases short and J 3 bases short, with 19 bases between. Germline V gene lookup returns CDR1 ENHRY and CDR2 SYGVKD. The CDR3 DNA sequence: TGTGCCACTCGACGGGAGTCTGAGGACTACGAGCAGTACTTC. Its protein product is CATRRESEDYEQYF.

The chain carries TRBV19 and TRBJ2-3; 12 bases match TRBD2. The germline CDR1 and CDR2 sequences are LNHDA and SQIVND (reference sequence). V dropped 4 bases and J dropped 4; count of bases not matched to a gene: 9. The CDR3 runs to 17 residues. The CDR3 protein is CASSSIRTSGNADTQYF. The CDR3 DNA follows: TGTGCCAGTAGTAGCATTAGGACTAGCGGGAATGCAGATACGCAGTATTTT.

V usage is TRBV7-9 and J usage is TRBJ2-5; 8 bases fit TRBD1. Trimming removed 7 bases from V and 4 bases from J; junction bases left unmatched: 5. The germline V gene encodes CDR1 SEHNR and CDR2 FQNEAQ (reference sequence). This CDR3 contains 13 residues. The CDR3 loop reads CASNPGQAETQYF. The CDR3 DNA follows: TGTGCCAGCAACCCGGGACAGGCAGAGACCCAGTACTTC.

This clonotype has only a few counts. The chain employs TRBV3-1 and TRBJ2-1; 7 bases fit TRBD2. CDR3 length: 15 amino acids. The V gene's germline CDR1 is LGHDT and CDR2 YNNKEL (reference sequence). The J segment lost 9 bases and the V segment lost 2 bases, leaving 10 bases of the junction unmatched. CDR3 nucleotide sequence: TGTGCCAGCAGCCAACTAGCGGTAAATTCGGGTGAGCAGTTCTTC. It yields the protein CASSQLAVNSGEQFF.

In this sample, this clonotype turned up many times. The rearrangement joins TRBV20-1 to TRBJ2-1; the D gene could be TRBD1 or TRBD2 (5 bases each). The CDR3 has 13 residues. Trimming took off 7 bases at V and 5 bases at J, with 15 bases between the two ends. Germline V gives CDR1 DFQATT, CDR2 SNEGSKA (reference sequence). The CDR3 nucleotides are TGCAGTGTGAACCGGGACGGCAACAATGAGCAGTTCTTC. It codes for CSVNRDGNNEQFF.